The clone carrying this T cell receptor beta chain was recorded many times. Its antigen is currently unknown. The entry originates in a study of molecular identifiers for immune sequencing clone quantification. General observations from the study: Molecules of identical TCR sharing a barcode could underestimate highly expanded clone sizes. The study reportedly detected spiked Jurkat TCR RNA from one cell among around 970,000 naive cells.

V lost 1 base, J lost 2 bases, and 15 bases lay in between. The germline V gene encodes CDR1 MDHEN and CDR2 SYDVKM. The CDR3 covers 16 residues. The authors built bulk TCR libraries by previously described methods with listed TCR primers. Each CDR3 protein is one row after TCRdb ran MiXCR on the PCR reads. The sample includes some 97,000 distinct CDR3 sequences, 35% to 40% seen only once; the top ten take under 5.5%. When naive CD8 T cells were sorted, they were gated as CD8+CD4-CCR7+CD45RA+. V usage is TRBV28 and J usage is TRBJ2-7; D not certain. The sequence came from a human donor in good health. Some libraries in this study had Jurkat cell RNA spiked in. Sequencing was carried out using naive CD8+ T cells from blood, with Jurkat cell RNA spiked in. Sample subset: FACS-sorted CD8+CD4-CCR7+CD45RA+ naive T cells. In DNA, the CDR3 is TGTGCCAGCAGTTTATCGGTCGACGTGCACCCCTACGAGCAGTACTTC. Residues: CASSLSVDVHPYEQYF.